Presented here are 32 T cell receptor beta chains from one specimen sequenced in a study of shared clonotypes between healthy human individuals. Repertoires were generated with immunoSEQ multiplex PCR, while TCRdb's copy carries only in-frame clones and drops some. The sample shows roughly 1,600,000 clones, about 98.5% of them seen only once. Input material: naive CD4+ T cells sorted from blood. The subset denotes: CD45RA+ positively selected. The receptors derive from a man under 40 in good health.

This chain uses TRBV10-1 with TRBJ1-5; D is unclear. Trimming removed 3 bases at V and 3 bases at J, with 9 bases between. The CDR3 has 14 residues. The germline V gene has CDR1 WNHNN and CDR2 SYGVQD (reference sequence). The CDR3 spells CASSDNPYNQPQHF. The CDR3 DNA reads as TGCGCCAGCAGTGATAACCCGTACAATCAGCCCCAGCATTTT.

V and J are TRBV7-9 and TRBJ2-7; 12 positions match TRBD2. The CDR3 is 15 residues long. V was pared by 3 bases and J by 6 bases, with 6 bases of the junction left unmatched. The V gene's germline CDR1 is SEHNR and CDR2 FQNEAQ (reference sequence). The chain's CDR3 is CASSLLAGGTAEQYF. CDR3 bases: TGTGCCAGCAGCTTGCTAGCGGGAGGGACAGCCGAGCAGTACTTC.

CDR3 coding DNA: TGCGCCAGCAGCTTGGGGGCAGGGGTCTTTTCTACGCTAGCCAAAAACATTCAGTACTTC. The encoded protein is CASSLGAGVFSTLAKNIQYF. The chain links TRBV5-1 to TRBJ2-4, with a weak D call TRBD1 (6 bases). The V gene's germline CDR1 is SGHRS and CDR2 YFSETQ. V shed 0 bases and J shed 0 bases, with 22 bases lying between them. CDR3 length equals 20 residues.

V usage is TRBV7-2 and J usage is TRBJ2-1; the D gene is possibly TRBD1 (6 bases). Germline V gene lookup returns CDR1 SGHTA and CDR2 FQGNSA. This CDR3 has 13 residues. V gave up 5 bases and J gave up 10 bases, with 15 bases separating them. This chain's CDR3 is CASSRDGQSEQFF. Here the CDR3 DNA reads TGTGCCAGCAGCCGAGACGGACAGTCAGAGCAGTTCTTC.

This clone has more than one count but fewer than ten. This rearrangement joins TRBV7-9 to TRBJ2-7, with D perhaps assigned TRBD1 or TRBD2 (5 bases each). V lost 8 bases, J lost 4 bases, and 12 bases lay in between. The CDR3 is 12 amino acids. Germline V gene data show CDR1 as SEHNR and CDR2 as FQNEAQ (reference sequence). The CDR3 coding sequence is TGTGCCAGCGGGGCGGGCCCATACGAGCAGTACTTC. Residues: CASGAGPYEQYF.

V gene TRBV19 combines with J gene TRBJ1-1; perhaps TRBD1 as D (6 bases). With 4 bases removed from V and 1 base from J, the gap between germline ends came to 19 bases. The CDR3 loop spans 17 amino acids. Germline lookup yields CDR1 LNHDA and CDR2 SQIVND (reference sequence). This chain's CDR3 is CASSTRPTPTGNTEAFF. As DNA, the CDR3 is TGTGCCAGTAGTACTCGCCCGACCCCGACAGGGAACACTGAAGCTTTCTTT.

The CDR3 nucleotides read TGCGCCAGCAGCGCCGGGGGGACTAGCGGGGAGCAGTACTTC. It specifies CASSAGGTSGEQYF. This sequence joins TRBV5-1 and TRBJ2-7; 12 nucleotides agree with TRBD2. The CDR3 extends over 14 amino acids. CDR1 and CDR2 from the germline V gene are SGHRS and YFSETQ. The junction had 6 bases not matched to a gene; V was cut back by 4 bases and J by 7 bases. Variable domain in full (rest from reference TRBV5-1 and TRBJ2-7): KAGVTQTPRYLIKTRGQQVTLSCSPISGHRSVSWYQQTPGQGLQFLFEYFSETQRNKGNFPGRFSGRQFSNSRSEMNVSTLELGDSALYLCASSAGGTSGEQYFGPGTRLTVT.

V gene TRBV28 combines with J gene TRBJ2-7, with 10 bases fitting TRBD1. Germline trimming cut 5 bases from V and 5 bases from J; bases unmatched to any gene: 9. Germline V lookup: CDR1 MDHEN, CDR2 SYDVKM. This CDR3 has 15 amino acids. CDR3: CASSPETGGTHEQYF. The CDR3 nucleotides are TGTGCCAGCAGTCCCGAGACAGGGGGCACACACGAGCAGTACTTC.

About this clone: The identical CDR3 is also encoded by other nucleotide sequences in the sample. The rearrangement links TRBV18 to TRBJ2-1; D remains unclear. Between the trimmed V and J ends, which lost 3 bases and 2 bases, there was a span of 5 bases. The CDR3 consists of 13 residues. Looked up from germline, CDR1 is KGHSH and CDR2 is LQKENI. The CDR3 loop reads CASSPSAYNEQFF. CDR3 sequence (DNA): TGTGCCAGCTCACCCAGTGCCTACAATGAGCAGTTCTTC.

The chain combines TRBV6-5 with TRBJ2-5, with D maybe TRBD1 (5 bases). Germline CDR1 reads MNHEY; CDR2 reads SVGAGI. The CDR3 is 12 residues long. The V gene lost 6 bases and the J gene lost 9 bases, with 14 bases spanning the gap. The DNA of the CDR3 is TGTGCCAGCAGGTCAGGGTCGCTGGCCCAGTACTTC. This translates into CASRSGSLAQYF.

The rearrangement joins TRBV28 to TRBJ2-7; D ambiguous. Germline V gene sequence: CDR1 MDHEN, CDR2 SYDVKM. CDR3 length: 12 residues. Deletions cut 5 bases from V and 3 bases from J, with 8 bases between. This CDR3 is CASSPSYYEQYF. As DNA, the CDR3 is TGTGCCAGCAGTCCCAGTTACTACGAGCAGTACTTC.

V gene TRBV4-3 combines with J gene TRBJ1-3, with no clear D. With 4 bases removed from V and 7 bases from J, the gap between germline ends came to 11 bases. The V gene's germline CDR1 is LGHNA and CDR2 YSLEER. The CDR3 covers 13 residues. The DNA for the CDR3 is TGCGCCAGCAGCCCCAAAGGATCGAACACCATATATTTT. It translates to CASSPKGSNTIYF.

The chain has TRBV10-2 and TRBJ2-5, with 12 nucleotides matching TRBD2. Trimming removed 0 bases from V and 3 bases from J; junction bases left unmatched: 11. CDR1 and CDR2 from the germline V gene are WSHSY and SAAADI. The CDR3 has 19 residues. Written as DNA, the CDR3 is TGCGCCAGCAGTGAGTCGAAAACTAGCGGGAGGTTTTATAAAGAGACCCAGTACTTC. Protein product: CASSESKTSGRFYKETQYF.

A note on this clone: This specimen includes other DNA sequences encoding the same CDR3. The J gene is TRBJ2-1, the V gene TRBV7-3; no definite D call. In germline, CDR1 is SGHTA, CDR2 FQGTGA. Trimming removed 0 bases at V and 3 bases at J, with 3 bases between. The CDR3 has 13 residues. CDR3 amino acids: CASSLTDYNEQFF. The CDR3 region has the DNA TGTGCCAGCAGCTTAACGGACTACAATGAGCAGTTCTTC.

The CDR3 DNA reads TGTGCCACCAGCAGAGGGGTAGGAACGAACACTGAAGCTTTCTTT. This sequence encodes CATSRGVGTNTEAFF. The genes are TRBV15 and TRBJ1-1; D is unclear. V was pared by 1 base and J by 1 base, with 10 bases between. The germline gives CDR1 LNHNV, CDR2 YYDKDF (reference sequence). The CDR3 extends over 15 amino acids.

This chain links TRBV11-3 with TRBJ2-7; no clear D gene. This CDR3 is built from 15 residues. Germline CDR1 SGHNT, CDR2 YENEEA. V dropped 1 base and J dropped 2 bases, with 12 bases sitting between them. DNA of the CDR3: TGTGCCAGCAGCTTAGTCGGAGACCCAGCCTACGAGCAGTACTTC. This encodes CASSLVGDPAYEQYF.

The CDR3 protein is CASSPQKLQGWGYTF. The CDR3 DNA reads as TGCGCCAGCAGCCCCCAGAAGTTACAGGGATGGGGCTACACCTTC. V usage is TRBV4-1 and J usage is TRBJ1-2; tentatively, D is TRBD1 (6 bases). CDR1 is MGHRA, CDR2 YSYEKL, per germline. The CDR3 has 15 amino acids. Between the trimmed V and J ends, which lost 4 bases and 8 bases, there was a span of 20 bases.

This sequence joins TRBV5-4 and TRBJ2-5; perhaps TRBD2 as D (6 bases). Looked up from germline, CDR1 is SGHNT and CDR2 is YYREEE (reference sequence). The CDR3 totals 16 residues. Trimming pared 2 bases from V and 5 bases from J, leaving 19 bases between. This CDR3 is CASSFNAGSGGETQYF. The CDR3 coding sequence is TGTGCCAGCAGCTTTAACGCTGGGTCTGGAGGGGAGACCCAGTACTTC.

V is TRBV5-4 and J is TRBJ2-5; D uncertain. The germline gives CDR1 SGHNT, CDR2 YYREEE (reference sequence). The CDR3 has 14 residues. V dropped 0 bases and J dropped 2 bases, with 8 bases sitting between them. The CDR3 DNA reads as TGTGCCAGCAGCTTGGAATTTACACAAGAGACCCAGTACTTC. Amino acid sequence: CASSLEFTQETQYF. Full variable domain (outside the CDR3, taken from reference TRBV5-4 and TRBJ2-5): ETGVTQSPTHLIKTRGQQVTLRCSSQSGHNTVSWYQQALGQGPQFIFQYYREEENGRGNFPPRFSGLQFPNYSSELNVNALELDDSALYLCASSLEFTQETQYFGPGTRLLVL.

This chain connects TRBV7-3 to TRBJ2-2; 9 bases align to TRBD1. From germline, CDR1 is SGHTA and CDR2 FQGTGA. The CDR3 loop spans 16 amino acids. After removal of 10 bases from V and 4 bases from J, the junction contained 13 bases not matched to a gene. CDR3 nucleotides: TGTGCCACCAGGGGTCCGGGACAGGGTCTCACCGGGGAGCTGTTTTTT. Its protein is CATRGPGQGLTGELFF. Based on the CDR3 plus reference TRBV7-3 and TRBJ2-2, the full variable domain is GAGVSQTPSNKVTEKGKYVELRCDPISGHTALYWYRQSLGQGPEFLIYFQGTGAADDSGLPNDRFFAVRPEGSVSTLKIQRTERGDSAVYLCATRGPGQGLTGELFFGEGSRLTVL.

V gene TRBV5-1 combines with J gene TRBJ2-5; D remains unclear. Trimming cost V 1 base and J 5 bases, with 3 bases left between them. This CDR3 region has 11 residues. CDR1 and CDR2 from the germline V gene are SGHRS and YFSETQ. CDR3: CASSLWETQYF. The CDR3 nucleotides read TGCGCCAGCAGCTTGTGGGAGACCCAGTACTTC.

The chain has TRBV4-1 and TRBJ2-3; 8 bases map to TRBD2. After removal of 6 bases from V and 1 base from J, the junction contained 3 bases not matched to a gene. This CDR3 has 14 residues. Germline V CDR1 and CDR2: MGHRA, YSYEKL. CDR3 DNA: TGCGCCAGCAGACCGACTAGCGGCACAGATACGCAGTATTTT. This translates into CASRPTSGTDTQYF.

V and J are TRBV7-2 and TRBJ2-7; a possible D gene is TRBD1 (5 bases). The germline gives CDR1 SGHTA, CDR2 FQGNSA. This CDR3 comprises 15 residues. Trimming took off 6 bases at V and 3 bases at J, with 18 bases between the two ends. Here the CDR3 reads CASSLRQTLSYEQYF. Here the CDR3 DNA reads TGTGCCAGCAGTCTAAGACAGACGCTTAGCTACGAGCAGTACTTC. The full variable domain, with the rest looked up from reference TRBV7-2 and TRBJ2-7, is GAGVSQSPSNKVTEKGKDVELRCDPISGHTALYWYRQSLGQGLEFLIYFQGNSAPDKSGLPSDRFSAERTGGSVSTLTIQRTQQEDSAVYLCASSLRQTLSYEQYFGPGTRLTVT.

V gene TRBV7-9 combines with J gene TRBJ1-3, with TRBD1 matching 7 bases. The V and J ends lost 3 bases and 0 bases, in that order; junction bases with no gene match: 5. Germline CDR1 SEHNR, CDR2 FQNEAQ (reference sequence). The CDR3 consists of 16 residues. CDR3 in DNA: TGTGCCAGCAGCTTCCCTGACAGGGACTCTGGAAACACCATATATTTT. Amino acid sequence: CASSFPDRDSGNTIYF.

The chain couples TRBV5-5 to TRBJ1-2; D uncertain. Per germline, CDR1 SGHKS and CDR2 YYEKEE (reference sequence). The CDR3 consists of 15 residues. The germline V and J ends were trimmed by 1 base and 6 bases, with 16 bases remaining between them. CDR3 residues: CASSLLGLLSNGYTF. CDR3 DNA sequence: TGTGCCAGCAGCTTGCTAGGACTCTTAAGCAATGGCTACACCTTC.

The chain carries TRBV27 and TRBJ1-2; a possible D gene is TRBD1 (6 bases). The germline gives CDR1 MNHEY, CDR2 SMNVEV (reference sequence). Trimming pared 8 bases from V and 5 bases from J, leaving 15 bases between. This CDR3 has 13 residues. The CDR3 loop is CASRDTVQYGYTF. CDR3 coding DNA: TGTGCCAGCCGGGACACCGTTCAATATGGCTACACCTTC.

This clone was seen a single time. The rearrangement joins TRBV5-6 to TRBJ1-5; TRBD1 is a possible D gene (5 bases). The length of the CDR3 is 15 residues. Germline V gene sequence: CDR1 SGHDT, CDR2 YYEEEE. V was cut by 2 bases and J by 6 bases, with 15 bases left in between. The CDR3 is CASSLLTQGGQPQHF. CDR3 DNA: TGTGCCAGCAGCTTACTAACCCAGGGAGGTCAGCCCCAGCATTTT. The variable domain in full, with the rest retrieved from reference TRBV5-6 and TRBJ1-5, is DAGVTQSPTHLIKTRGQQVTLRCSPKSGHDTVSWYQQALGQGPQFIFQYYEEEERQRGNFPDRFSGHQFPNYSSELNVNALLLGDSALYLCASSLLTQGGQPQHFGDGTRLSIL.

The CDR3 nucleotides are TGTGCCAGTAGCGGGGGCCTAAGCAATCAGCCCCAGCATTTT. Translated, it gives CASSGGLSNQPQHF. The gene calls are TRBV19 and TRBJ1-5; D may be TRBD1 (6 bases). V was pared by 6 bases and J by 1 base, with 10 bases between. From germline, CDR1 is LNHDA and CDR2 SQIVND (reference sequence). This CDR3 has 14 amino acids.

This clone was counted once. The CDR3 DNA reads as TGTGCCAGCAGCGCAGCCGGGACAGGGGGGTACGAGCAGTACTTC. Protein: CASSAAGTGGYEQYF. The chain carries TRBV9 and TRBJ2-7; 11 bases map to TRBD1. The CDR3 is 15 residues long. CDR1 is SGDLS and CDR2 is YYNGEE in the germline V gene. V shed 3 bases, J shed 4 bases, and the junction held 6 bases outside the gene matches.

The chain has TRBV7-2 and TRBJ2-6, with 8 bases aligning to TRBD1. Per germline, CDR1 SGHTA and CDR2 FQGNSA. The CDR3 contains 16 residues. V was clipped by 4 bases and J by 4 bases; unmatched bases: 6. The CDR3: CASSWQGARGANVLTF. CDR3 sequence (DNA): TGTGCCAGCAGCTGGCAGGGGGCGAGAGGGGCCAACGTCCTGACTTTC.

The V and J genes are TRBV7-9 and TRBJ2-7, with 10 bases fitting TRBD1. Germline values: CDR1 SEHNR, CDR2 FQNEAQ (reference sequence). V was clipped by 3 bases and J by 4 bases; unmatched bases: 3. The CDR3 totals 14 residues. In DNA, the CDR3 is TGTGCCAGCAGCTTCCGGGACAGGGGTTACGAGCAGTACTTC. This translates into CASSFRDRGYEQYF.

In regard to this clone: This sample includes further DNA sequences coding for the same CDR3. The chain carries TRBV18 and TRBJ1-1; D unclear. The CDR3 spans 14 residues. Per germline, CDR1 KGHSH and CDR2 LQKENI. Trimming removed 2 bases at V and 1 base at J, with 8 bases between. CDR3 in DNA: TGTGCCAGCTCACCAGCCTTCAGGAACACTGAAGCTTTCTTT. Translated, it gives CASSPAFRNTEAFF.